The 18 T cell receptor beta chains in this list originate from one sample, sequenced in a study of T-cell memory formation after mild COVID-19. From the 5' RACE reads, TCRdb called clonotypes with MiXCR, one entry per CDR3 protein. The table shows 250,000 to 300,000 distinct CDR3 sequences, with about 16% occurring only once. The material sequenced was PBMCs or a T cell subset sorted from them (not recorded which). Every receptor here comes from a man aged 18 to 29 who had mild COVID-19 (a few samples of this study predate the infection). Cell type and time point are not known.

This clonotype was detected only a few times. The CDR3 DNA reads as TGTGCCAGCAGCTTCACTAGCGGGGGCTCGTACCAAGAGACCCAGTACTTC. Translating it yields CASSFTSGGSYQETQYF. The chain links TRBV7-8 to TRBJ2-5, with 11 bases aligning to TRBD2. Trimming at V came to 3 bases and at J to 0 bases, leaving 6 bases not matched to a gene. The germline V gene has CDR1 SGHVS and CDR2 FQNEAQ. CDR3 length: 17 residues.

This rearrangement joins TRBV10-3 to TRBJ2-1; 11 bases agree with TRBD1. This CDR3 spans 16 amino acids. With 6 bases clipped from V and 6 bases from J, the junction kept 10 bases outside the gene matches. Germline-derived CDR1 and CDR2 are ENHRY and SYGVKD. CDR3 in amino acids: CAISTSGDRGFNEQFF. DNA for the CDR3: TGTGCCATCAGCACCTCCGGGGACAGGGGGTTCAATGAGCAGTTCTTC.

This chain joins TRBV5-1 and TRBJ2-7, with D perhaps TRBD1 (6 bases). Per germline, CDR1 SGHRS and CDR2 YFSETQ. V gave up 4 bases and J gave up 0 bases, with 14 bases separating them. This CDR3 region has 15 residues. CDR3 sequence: CASSKGHSSSYEQYF. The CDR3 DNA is TGCGCCAGCAGCAAGGGACATTCGAGCTCCTACGAGCAGTACTTC.

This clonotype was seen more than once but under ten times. Here the CDR3 DNA reads TGTGCCTGGAGTGTTGGGCAAGTAGGTACGCAGTATTTT. Its protein is CAWSVGQVGTQYF. The chain couples TRBV30 to TRBJ2-3; D uncertain. The CDR3 runs to 13 residues. V shed 0 bases and J shed 8 bases, with 12 bases lying between them. Germline CDR1 and CDR2: GTSNPN and SVGIG (reference sequence).

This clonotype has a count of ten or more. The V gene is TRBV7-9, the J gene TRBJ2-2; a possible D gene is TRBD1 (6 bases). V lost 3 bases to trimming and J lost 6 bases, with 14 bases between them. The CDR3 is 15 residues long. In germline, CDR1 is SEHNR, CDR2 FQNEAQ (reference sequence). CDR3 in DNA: TGTGCCAGCAGCTTCCCCCAGGGGAAGTCCGGGGAGCTGTTTTTT. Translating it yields CASSFPQGKSGELFF.

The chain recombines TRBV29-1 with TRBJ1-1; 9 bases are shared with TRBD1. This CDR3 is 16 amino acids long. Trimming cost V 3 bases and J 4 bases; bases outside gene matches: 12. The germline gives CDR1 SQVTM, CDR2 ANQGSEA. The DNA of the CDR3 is TGCAGCGTTGAGGGCGCACAGGGGGCGCGGGGCACTGAAGCTTTCTTT. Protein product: CSVEGAQGARGTEAFF.

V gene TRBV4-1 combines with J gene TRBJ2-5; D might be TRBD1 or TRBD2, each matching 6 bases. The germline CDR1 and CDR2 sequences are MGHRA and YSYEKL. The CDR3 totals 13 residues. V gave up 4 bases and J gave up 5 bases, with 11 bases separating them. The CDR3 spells CASSPRGDETQYF. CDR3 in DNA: TGCGCCAGCAGCCCGAGGGGGGATGAGACCCAGTACTTC.

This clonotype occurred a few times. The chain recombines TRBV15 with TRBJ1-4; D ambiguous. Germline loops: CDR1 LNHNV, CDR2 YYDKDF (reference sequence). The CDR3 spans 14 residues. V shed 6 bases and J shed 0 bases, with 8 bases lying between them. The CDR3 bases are TGTGCCACCAGGGGCGAGGCAACTAATGAAAAACTGTTTTTT. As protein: CATRGEATNEKLFF.

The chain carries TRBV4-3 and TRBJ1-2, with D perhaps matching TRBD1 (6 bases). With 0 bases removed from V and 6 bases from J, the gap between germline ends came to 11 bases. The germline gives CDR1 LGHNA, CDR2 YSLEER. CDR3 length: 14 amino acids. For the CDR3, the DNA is TGCGCCAGCAGCCAAGAACCAGGGGTAAATGGCTACACCTTC. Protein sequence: CASSQEPGVNGYTF.

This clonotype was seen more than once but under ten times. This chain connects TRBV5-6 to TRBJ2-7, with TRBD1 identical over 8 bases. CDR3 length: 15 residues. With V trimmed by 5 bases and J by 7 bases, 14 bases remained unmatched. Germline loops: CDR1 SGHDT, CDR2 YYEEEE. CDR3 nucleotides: TGTGCCAGCAGTTCTAGGGACAGGCCTTTGCGGGAGCAGTACGTC. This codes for CASSSRDRPLREQYV.

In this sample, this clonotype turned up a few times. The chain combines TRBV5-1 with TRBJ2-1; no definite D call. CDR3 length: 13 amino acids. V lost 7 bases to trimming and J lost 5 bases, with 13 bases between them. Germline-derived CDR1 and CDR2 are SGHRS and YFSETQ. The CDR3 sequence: CASGSQGNNEQFF. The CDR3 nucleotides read TGCGCCAGCGGCTCGCAAGGAAACAATGAGCAGTTCTTC.

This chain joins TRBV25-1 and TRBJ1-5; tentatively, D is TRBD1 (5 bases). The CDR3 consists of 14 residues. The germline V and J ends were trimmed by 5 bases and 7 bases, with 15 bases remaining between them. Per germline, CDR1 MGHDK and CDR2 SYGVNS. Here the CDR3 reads CASSKSQGGQPQHF. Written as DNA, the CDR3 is TGTGCCAGCAGTAAATCGCAGGGTGGGCAGCCCCAGCATTTT.

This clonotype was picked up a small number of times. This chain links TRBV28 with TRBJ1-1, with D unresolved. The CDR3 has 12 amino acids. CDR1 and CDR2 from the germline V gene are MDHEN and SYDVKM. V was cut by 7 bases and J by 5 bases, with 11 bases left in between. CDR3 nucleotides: TGTGCCAGCAACCTTCTGAGGACTGAAGCTTTCTTT. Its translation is CASNLLRTEAFF.

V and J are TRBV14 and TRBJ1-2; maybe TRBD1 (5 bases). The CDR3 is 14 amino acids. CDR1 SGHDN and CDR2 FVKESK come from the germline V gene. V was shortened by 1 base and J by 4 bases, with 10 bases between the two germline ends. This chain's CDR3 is CASSQGRQSYGYTF. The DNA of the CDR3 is TGTGCCAGCAGCCAAGGTCGACAGTCCTATGGCTACACCTTC.

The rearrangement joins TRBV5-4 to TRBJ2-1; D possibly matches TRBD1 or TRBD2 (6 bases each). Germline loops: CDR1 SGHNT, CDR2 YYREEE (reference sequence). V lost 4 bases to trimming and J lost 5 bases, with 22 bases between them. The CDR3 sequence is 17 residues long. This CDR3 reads CASSLKGGTARHNEQFF. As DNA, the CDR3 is TGTGCCAGCAGCCTGAAAGGGGGGACCGCCCGACACAATGAGCAGTTCTTC.

In DNA form, the CDR3 reads TGTGCCATCAGGCCTGACAGGGGAGGAGAGACCCAGTACTTC. Translating it yields CAIRPDRGGETQYF. This rearrangement joins TRBV10-3 to TRBJ2-5; TRBD1 matches 8 bases. Germline CDR1 and CDR2: ENHRY and SYGVKD. This CDR3 is built from 14 residues. Trimming removed 6 bases from V and 4 bases from J; junction bases left unmatched: 7.

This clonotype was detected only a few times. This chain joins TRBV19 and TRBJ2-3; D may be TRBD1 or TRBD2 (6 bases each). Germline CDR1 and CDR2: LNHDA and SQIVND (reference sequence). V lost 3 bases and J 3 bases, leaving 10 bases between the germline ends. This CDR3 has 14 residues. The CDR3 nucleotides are TGTGCCAGTAGTATTCAGGGGAGGACAGATACGCAGTATTTT. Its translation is CASSIQGRTDTQYF.

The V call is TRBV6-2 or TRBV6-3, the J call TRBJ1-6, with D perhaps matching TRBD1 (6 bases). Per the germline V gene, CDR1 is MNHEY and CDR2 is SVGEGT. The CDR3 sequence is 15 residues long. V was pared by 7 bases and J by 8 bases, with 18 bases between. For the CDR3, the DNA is TGTGCCAGCACCCTGGGGGCGTGGGGACATTCACCCCTCCACTTT. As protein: CASTLGAWGHSPLHF.